The 22 T cell receptor beta chains below were found in one sample sequenced in a study of patients and donors after allogeneic stem cell transplantation. One entry per CDR3 protein, called by TCRdb with MiXCR from the RT-PCR reads. The top ten clones hold under 6.5% of a sample with more than 850,000 distinct CDR3 sequences, roughly 18% of them seen once. Sequencing was carried out using blood, either unsorted or a sorted T cell fraction (not recorded which). The receptors here all came from a human donor who was either an allogeneic HSCT recipient or a stem cell or donor lymphocyte infusion donor (not recorded which). It is not recorded whose cells these are; they may come from a transplant donor.

The chain links TRBV29-1 to TRBJ2-5, with D possibly being TRBD1 or TRBD2 (6 bases each). The CDR3 sequence is 13 residues long. V was cut by 6 bases and J by 10 bases, with 21 bases left in between. Germline-derived CDR1 and CDR2 are SQVTM and ANQGSEA. CDR3 loop: CSVGGRERFIQYF. In DNA, the CDR3 is TGCAGCGTGGGGGGCAGGGAAAGGTTTATCCAGTACTTC.

The V and J genes are TRBV20-1 and TRBJ1-6, with 9 bases matching TRBD1. Germline trimming cut 5 bases from V and 5 bases from J; bases unmatched to any gene: 7. The V gene's germline CDR1 is DFQATT and CDR2 SNEGSKA (reference sequence). This CDR3 is 15 amino acids long. CDR3 amino acids: CSARPRTGDNSPLHF. The DNA for the CDR3 is TGCAGTGCTCGCCCGCGGACAGGGGATAATTCACCCCTCCACTTT.

The chain combines TRBV9 with TRBJ2-2, with 7 bases identical to TRBD2. Germline CDR1 and CDR2: SGDLS and YYNGEE. V lost 0 bases to trimming and J lost 1 base; unmatched junction nucleotides: 6. The CDR3 has 17 amino acids. CDR3 residues: CASSVGSRGENTGELFF. CDR3 sequence (DNA): TGTGCCAGCAGCGTAGGTTCCCGGGGGGAGAACACCGGGGAGCTGTTTTTT.

This clonotype was counted only a few times. The chain carries TRBV3-1 and TRBJ1-2; D may be TRBD1 (6 bases). The V end was cut by 1 base, the J end by 2 bases, with 17 bases between. The CDR3 runs 17 residues. Germline values: CDR1 LGHDT, CDR2 YNNKEL (reference sequence). This chain's CDR3 is CASSQVILGTPNYGYTF. In DNA, the CDR3 is TGTGCCAGCAGCCAAGTTATCCTAGGGACACCCAACTATGGCTACACCTTC.

The CDR3 nucleotides are TGCAGTGCCACTCCTAGCGGTCACACCGGGGAGCTGTTTTTT. It translates to CSATPSGHTGELFF. The chain employs TRBV20-1 and TRBJ2-2, with 7 bases fitting TRBD2. CDR3 length: 14 residues. The trim removed 6 bases at V and 3 bases at J, leaving 7 bases unmatched. Germline assignment: CDR1 DFQATT and CDR2 SNEGSKA (reference sequence).

This clonotype was seen once. This chain connects TRBV25-1 to TRBJ2-7, with a weak D call TRBD2 (5 bases). The CDR3 loop spans 13 amino acids. Trimming pared 8 bases from V and 1 base from J, leaving 12 bases between. CDR1 is MGHDK, CDR2 SYGVNS, per germline. The CDR3 DNA reads as TGTGCCAGCGGTCCCGGGGATTCCTACGAGCAGTACTTC. It encodes CASGPGDSYEQYF.

The rearrangement joins TRBV9 to TRBJ2-7; 7 bases fit TRBD1. The CDR3 is 15 residues long. Germline assignment: CDR1 SGDLS and CDR2 YYNGEE. V shed 0 bases, J shed 3 bases, and the junction held 6 bases outside the gene matches. The DNA of the CDR3 is TGTGCCAGCAGCGTAGGCTGGGACAGAAACTACGAGCAGTACTTC. This translates into CASSVGWDRNYEQYF. Together with reference TRBV9 and TRBJ2-7, the CDR3 gives the full variable domain: DSGVTQTPKHLITATGQRVTLRCSPRSGDLSVYWYQQSLDQGLQFLIQYYNGEERAKGNILERFSAQQFPDLHSELNLSSLELGDSALYFCASSVGWDRNYEQYFGPGTRLTVT.

This clonotype was seen more than once but under ten times. V usage is TRBV20-1 and J usage is TRBJ2-3; TRBD2 matches at 10 bases. Germline V lookup: CDR1 DFQATT, CDR2 SNEGSKA (reference sequence). The V segment lost 6 bases and the J segment 6 bases; nucleotides outside the gene matches: 15. This CDR3 is 16 amino acids long. The CDR3 sequence is CSANPPSGGAPDTQYF. CDR3 nucleotide sequence: TGCAGTGCGAACCCACCTAGCGGGGGAGCCCCGGATACGCAGTATTTT.

In DNA, the CDR3 is TGTGCCAGCAGCCGCCAACGGGTTGAGGGGGGCGAGCAGTACTTC. Its translation is CASSRQRVEGGEQYF. The rearrangement uses TRBV27 and TRBJ2-7; D tentatively fits TRBD1 or TRBD2 (6 bases each). The V end was cut by 6 bases, the J end by 6 bases, with 21 bases between. This CDR3 has 15 residues. Germline CDR1 is MNHEY and CDR2 is SMNVEV (reference sequence).

V and J are TRBV7-8 and TRBJ1-6, with 10 nucleotides matching TRBD1. With 1 base clipped from V and 10 bases from J, the junction kept 4 bases outside the gene matches. The CDR3 is made up of 15 amino acids. Per germline, CDR1 SGHVS and CDR2 FQNEAQ. As DNA, the CDR3 is TGTGCCAGCAGCTTAGAGGGACAGGGGTTCTCACCCCTCCACTTT. The encoded protein is CASSLEGQGFSPLHF.

There are a few counts of this clonotype. The V and J genes are TRBV20-1 and TRBJ2-3; D is perhaps TRBD2 (6 bases). The CDR3 has 13 amino acids. V lost 4 bases and J lost 7, with 15 bases in between. Germline CDR1 reads DFQATT; CDR2 reads SNEGSKA (reference sequence). Here the CDR3 DNA reads TGCAGTGCTAAATGGGACTCTCTTTATACGCAGTATTTT. As protein: CSAKWDSLYTQYF.

This clonotype was detected ten times or more. The chain couples TRBV5-5 to TRBJ2-7; 9 bases map to TRBD1. Looked up from germline, CDR1 is SGHKS and CDR2 is YYEKEE (reference sequence). The J segment lost 2 bases and the V segment lost 4 bases, leaving 7 bases of the junction unmatched. The CDR3 contains 15 residues. CDR3 sequence: CASSPRTGEAYEQYF. The CDR3 DNA reads as TGTGCCAGCAGCCCCAGGACAGGGGAAGCCTACGAGCAGTACTTC.

The rearrangement links TRBV5-1 to TRBJ2-1; 10 bases line up with TRBD2. Looked up from germline, CDR1 is SGHRS and CDR2 is YFSETQ. This CDR3 comprises 15 residues. The J segment lost 7 bases and the V segment lost 1 base, leaving 5 bases of the junction unmatched. The CDR3 reads CASSLTSGEGNEQFF. DNA of the CDR3: TGCGCCAGCAGCTTGACTAGCGGGGAGGGAAATGAGCAGTTCTTC.

The rearrangement joins TRBV14 to TRBJ2-4, with 8 bases identical to TRBD1. Germline V gene data show CDR1 as SGHDN and CDR2 as FVKESK. The J segment lost 0 bases and the V segment lost 6 bases, leaving 4 bases of the junction unmatched. The CDR3 runs 15 residues. CDR3 region: CASSRTGSAKNIQYF. The CDR3 DNA reads as TGTGCCAGCAGTCGGACAGGGTCAGCCAAAAACATTCAGTACTTC.

The J gene is TRBJ1-6, the V gene TRBV25-1; possible D gene TRBD1, 6 bases. CDR3 length: 15 amino acids. Trimming pared 2 bases from V and 9 bases from J, leaving 14 bases between. Germline CDR1 reads MGHDK; CDR2 reads SYGVNS. The CDR3 here is CASSERGRTTSPLHF. CDR3 in DNA: TGTGCCAGCAGTGAACGGGGGCGTACCACTTCACCCCTCCACTTT. Complete variable domain (other parts from reference TRBV25-1 and TRBJ1-6): EADIYQTPRYLVIGTGKKITLECSQTMGHDKMYWYQQDPGMELHLIHYSYGVNSTEKGDLSSESTVSRIRTEHFPLTLESARPSHTSQYLCASSERGRTTSPLHFGNGTRLTVT.

This clonotype was seen only a few times. This chain joins TRBV12-3 or TRBV12-4 and TRBJ1-5; the D is unclear. Trimming took off 8 bases at V and 9 bases at J, with 14 bases between the two ends. The CDR3 is 12 amino acids. The CDR3 DNA sequence: TGTGCCAGCTCCGAAGGGAACGGGCCCCAGCATTTT. It yields the protein CASSEGNGPQHF.

J is TRBJ2-7 and V is TRBV7-9; D gene ambiguous. Trimming removed 1 base at V and 5 bases at J, with 21 bases between. Germline V CDR1 and CDR2: SEHNR, FQNEAQ (reference sequence). The CDR3 extends over 17 amino acids. The CDR3 nucleotides are TGTGCCAGCAGCTTAGGGCAGAAAGTTGTACAAATGGACGAGCAGTACTTC. It codes for CASSLGQKVVQMDEQYF. Full variable domain (rest looked up from reference TRBV7-9 and TRBJ2-7): DTGVSQNPRHKITKRGQNVTFRCDPISEHNRLYWYRQTLGQGPEFLTYFQNEAQLEKSRLLSDRFSAERPKGSFSTLEIQRTEQGDSAMYLCASSLGQKVVQMDEQYFGPGTRLTVT.

This clonotype occurred a few times. CDR3 nucleotide sequence: TGTGCCAGCAGTTTAGGGACAGGGTCCTATAATTCACCCCTCCACTTT. Encoded protein: CASSLGTGSYNSPLHF. The chain recombines TRBV12-3 or TRBV12-4 with TRBJ1-6; 8 positions match TRBD1. CDR3 length: 16 amino acids. With V trimmed by 1 base and J by 1 base, 0 bases remained unmatched.

The V call is TRBV12-3 or TRBV12-4, the J call TRBJ1-6, with 9 bases identical to TRBD1. Trimming took 6 bases from V and 8 from J; bases not matched to a gene: 2. The CDR3 length is 13 residues. CDR3 sequence (DNA): TGTGCCAGCAGGACAGGGGGAGATTCACCCCTCCACTTT. Amino acid sequence: CASRTGGDSPLHF.

The chain combines TRBV18 with TRBJ1-5; D ambiguous. The germline V gene encodes CDR1 KGHSH and CDR2 LQKENI. This CDR3 is 15 amino acids long. The ends were cut back, 3 bases at V and 4 bases at J, with 13 bases in the middle. In nucleotides, the CDR3 is TGTGCCAGCTCACCGTTGGGATTCAAAAATCAGCCCCAGCATTTT. Translating it yields CASSPLGFKNQPQHF.

The chain employs TRBV20-1 and TRBJ2-1; 12 bases are a match to TRBD1. V gave up 2 bases and J gave up 2 bases; unmatched junction bases: 10. CDR1 and CDR2 from the germline V gene are DFQATT and SNEGSKA (reference sequence). The CDR3 has 18 amino acids. The CDR3 sequence: CSARRGQGASSAYNEQFF. In nucleotides, the CDR3 is TGCAGTGCTAGAAGGGGACAGGGGGCTTCTAGCGCCTACAATGAGCAGTTCTTC.

This sequence joins TRBV20-1 and TRBJ2-7; 7 positions match TRBD2. V was pared by 2 bases and J by 3 bases, with 7 bases of the junction left unmatched. The germline CDR1 and CDR2 sequences are DFQATT and SNEGSKA (reference sequence). The CDR3 consists of 14 residues. CDR3 sequence: CSARWGSGNYEQYF. CDR3 bases: TGCAGTGCTAGATGGGGCAGCGGGAACTACGAGCAGTACTTC.